The 27 T cell receptor beta chains listed next were all sequenced from one sample in a study of metastatic and nonmetastatic thyroid tumors. MiXCR reprocessed the PCR reads for TCRdb. The data hold almost 15,000 clones, with 25% to 30% observed a single time. Before thyroid surgery, none of the patients had received any treatment. The specimen was tumor tissue. The receptor source for this set is a male donor with papillary thyroid cancer or a benign thyroid nodule (not recorded which). Some clones in this sample may be carry-over from other donors' samples.

Ten or more counts support this clone. The identical CDR3 is also encoded by other nucleotide sequences in the sample. This chain uses TRBV18 with TRBJ2-7, with TRBD1 identical over 9 bases. The CDR3 loop spans 16 amino acids. With 2 bases clipped from V and 7 bases from J, the junction kept 12 bases outside the gene matches. Looked up from germline, CDR1 is KGHSH and CDR2 is LQKENI. The CDR3 bases are TGTGCCAGCTCACCAAGTCTAGGGACAGGGATGATGGAGCAGTACTTC. The encoded protein is CASSPSLGTGMMEQYF.

This clone was detected many times. The V gene is TRBV2, the J gene TRBJ2-5; 12 nucleotides agree with TRBD2. Germline assignment: CDR1 SNHLY and CDR2 FYNNEI. V trimming: 4 bases; J trimming: 5 bases; junction bases outside the gene matches: 2. This CDR3 is built from 14 residues. CDR3 coding DNA: TGTGCCAGCAGTGCCGGGACTAGCGGGGAGACCCAGTACTTC. Protein: CASSAGTSGETQYF.

This clone was observed a few times. The rearrangement links TRBV6-2 or TRBV6-3 to TRBJ2-7; D uncertain. Germline CDR1 and CDR2: MNHEY and SVGEGT. The V end was cut by 4 bases, the J end by 0 bases, with 1 base between. The CDR3 extends over 11 amino acids. CDR3 DNA sequence: TGTGCCAGCAGTTTCTCCTACGAGCAGTACTTC. This encodes CASSFSYEQYF.

This clone was seen many times. The chain recombines TRBV9 with TRBJ2-2, with a possible D match to TRBD2 (5 bases). This CDR3 comprises 17 residues. Between the trimmed V and J ends, which lost 4 bases and 1 base, there was a span of 17 bases. CDR1 SGDLS and CDR2 YYNGEE come from the germline V gene. The DNA for the CDR3 is TGTGCCAGCAGCCCCGCGGTTGGACGGGGGAACACCGGGGAGCTGTTTTTT. This translates into CASSPAVGRGNTGELFF.

Note on this clone: The sample contains more than one DNA sequence encoding this CDR3. The V call is TRBV11-2, the J call TRBJ1-1; a possible D gene is TRBD1 (6 bases). The CDR3 is 15 residues long. Germline values: CDR1 SGHAT, CDR2 FQNNGV. Trimming removed 5 bases at V and 0 bases at J, with 13 bases between. The CDR3 nucleotides are TGTGCCAGCAGCCAAACGCGGGGGCTGAACACTGAAGCTTTCTTT. Translated: CASSQTRGLNTEAFF. Using reference TRBV11-2 and TRBJ1-1 for the parts outside the CDR3, the full variable domain is EAGVAQSPRYKIIEKRQSVAFWCNPISGHATLYWYQQILGQGPKLLIQFQNNGVVDDSQLPKDRFSAERLKGVDSTLKIQPAKLEDSAVYLCASSQTRGLNTEAFFGQGTRLTVV.

This clone was found a few times. The chain is built from TRBV6-1 and TRBJ2-1, with TRBD2 matching 8 bases. The J segment lost 4 bases and the V segment lost 5 bases, leaving 4 bases of the junction unmatched. The CDR3 runs to 14 residues. CDR1 and CDR2 from the germline V gene are MNHNS and SASEGT. The DNA of the CDR3 is TGTGCCAGCAGTCCACTAGCGGAATACAATGAGCAGTTCTTC. This gives the protein CASSPLAEYNEQFF.

This clone was observed at least ten times. V and J are TRBV2 and TRBJ2-2; D is undetermined. V lost 3 bases, J lost 4 bases, and 12 bases lay in between. This CDR3 has 15 amino acids. Germline CDR1 and CDR2: SNHLY and FYNNEI. The CDR3 DNA follows: TGTGCCAGCAGTGATAAACTACCCGGCACCGGGGAGCTGTTTTTT. Translation: CASSDKLPGTGELFF.

At least ten counts were recorded for this clone. V is TRBV5-1 and J is TRBJ2-7; 7 bases align to TRBD1. CDR3 length: 13 amino acids. Germline V gene data show CDR1 as SGHRS and CDR2 as YFSETQ. V lost 5 bases, J lost 2 bases, and 4 bases stayed unmatched. The CDR3 region has the DNA TGCGCCAGCAGGGGGGACAGCGCCTACGAGCAGTACTTC. It translates to CASRGDSAYEQYF. Combining the CDR3 with reference TRBV5-1 and TRBJ2-7 gives the whole variable domain KAGVTQTPRYLIKTRGQQVTLSCSPISGHRSVSWYQQTPGQGLQFLFEYFSETQRNKGNFPGRFSGRQFSNSRSEMNVSTLELGDSALYLCASRGDSAYEQYFGPGTRLTVT.

This clone was seen repeatedly, ten times or more. Other DNA sequences in the sample encode the same CDR3. The V call is TRBV18, the J call TRBJ2-7; D may be TRBD1 or TRBD2 (6 bases each). Germline-derived CDR1 and CDR2 are KGHSH and LQKENI. CDR3 length: 20 residues. With 6 bases removed from V and 2 bases from J, the gap between germline ends came to 32 bases. The CDR3 sequence: CASSLKGGSGRAGPTYEQYF. CDR3 in DNA: TGTGCCAGCTCTCTCAAAGGGGGGTCGGGACGCGCGGGACCTACCTACGAGCAGTACTTC.

The chain couples TRBV5-1 to TRBJ2-2; D not certain. CDR1 and CDR2 (germline): SGHRS, YFSETQ. Trimming stripped 1 base from V and 0 bases from J, with 10 bases between. The CDR3 runs 16 residues. The CDR3 loop reads CASSLWFGSNTGELFF. CDR3 sequence (DNA): TGCGCCAGCAGCTTGTGGTTCGGATCGAACACCGGGGAGCTGTTTTTT.

By share, this clone counts as medium-sized. V is TRBV6-1 and J is TRBJ1-6, with 10 bases fitting TRBD1. Germline V gene lookup returns CDR1 MNHNS and CDR2 SASEGT. V was pared by 7 bases and J by 5 bases, with 2 bases of the junction left unmatched. This CDR3 region has 14 residues. The DNA for the CDR3 is TGTGCCAGCACTGGACAGGGGGATAATTCACCCCTCCACTTT. This encodes CASTGQGDNSPLHF.

The sample holds many counts of this clone. This chain joins TRBV12-3 or TRBV12-4 and TRBJ2-5; a weak D match, TRBD2 (5 bases). The CDR3 covers 14 residues. Trimming removed 4 bases at V and 5 bases at J, with 14 bases between. The CDR3 DNA follows: TGTGCCAGCAGTTGGGCGGTAGAGCGGGAGACCCAGTACTTC. This translates into CASSWAVERETQYF.

Ten or more counts support this clone. The CDR3 protein is CSARTPGGGTEAFF. CDR3 DNA sequence: TGCAGTGCTAGGACCCCGGGGGGGGGTACTGAAGCTTTCTTT. The chain is built from TRBV20-1 and TRBJ1-1, with D possibly TRBD1 on 5 matching bases. Germline lookup yields CDR1 DFQATT and CDR2 SNEGSKA (reference sequence). V lost 3 bases and J lost 5, with 16 bases in between. The CDR3 is 14 amino acids.

The gene calls are TRBV5-1 and TRBJ2-3, with 11 bases matching TRBD2. Germline values: CDR1 SGHRS, CDR2 YFSETQ. The CDR3 consists of 18 residues. The junction had 11 bases not matched to a gene; V was cut back by 0 bases and J by 5 bases. Here the CDR3 DNA reads TGCGCCAGCAGCTTGGCGGGACTAGCGGTATTCAGGGGAGATACGCAGTATTTT. Protein sequence: CASSLAGLAVFRGDTQYF.

This clone was recorded many times. The same CDR3 also results from other DNA sequences found in this sample. The chain carries TRBV6-1 and TRBJ2-1; 12 bases fit TRBD2. The V gene's germline CDR1 is MNHNS and CDR2 SASEGT. The CDR3 sequence is 14 residues long. Trimming cost V 10 bases and J 10 bases; bases outside gene matches: 11. CDR3 region: CAIRPSGGAGEQFF. For the CDR3, the DNA is TGTGCCATCCGACCTAGCGGGGGGGCAGGGGAGCAGTTCTTC.

This clone was seen only once. The rearrangement joins TRBV4-1 to TRBJ1-1; D is uncertain. The germline CDR1 and CDR2 sequences are MGHRA and YSYEKL. Trimming removed 0 bases at V and 7 bases at J, with 24 bases between. This CDR3 has 18 residues. The CDR3 region has the DNA TGCGCCAGCAGCCAAGATTCGGCCGTGCCAGTCGTAAAAGGTGAAGCTTTCTTT. This gives the protein CASSQDSAVPVVKGEAFF.

Here the CDR3 reads CASGLAAGGYTF. Here the CDR3 DNA reads TGTGCCAGCGGCCTAGCGGCGGGGGGCTACACCTTC. V gene TRBV27 combines with J gene TRBJ1-2; the D is unclear. This CDR3 comprises 12 residues. CDR1 and CDR2 from the germline V gene are MNHEY and SMNVEV (reference sequence). V lost 8 bases and J 8 bases, leaving 15 bases between the germline ends.

This clone came up many times. The chain joins TRBV2 to TRBJ1-2; D possibly corresponds to TRBD1 (5 bases). With 1 base removed from V and 7 bases from J, the gap between germline ends came to 13 bases. The CDR3 has 14 amino acids. Germline CDR1 reads SNHLY; CDR2 reads FYNNEI. In nucleotides, the CDR3 is TGTGCCAGCAGTGAAGTGACAGCTGAGGGTGGCTACACCTTC. Its translation: CASSEVTAEGGYTF.

Within the sample, this clone is medium-sized. The chain's CDR3 is CASSPSRARSPYEQYF. The CDR3 nucleotides are TGTGCCAGCAGTCCCTCCCGAGCCCGCTCCCCCTACGAGCAGTACTTC. The chain combines TRBV27 with TRBJ2-7; D unclear. There are 16 residues in the CDR3. CDR1 MNHEY and CDR2 SMNVEV come from the germline V gene (reference sequence). Trimming took off 5 bases at V and 2 bases at J, with 19 bases between the two ends.

This clone is labeled medium-sized. This chain links TRBV5-1 with TRBJ1-6; possible D gene TRBD1, 5 bases. Between the trimmed V and J ends, which lost 6 bases and 3 bases, there was a span of 7 bases. The CDR3 sequence is 13 residues long. From germline, CDR1 is SGHRS and CDR2 YFSETQ. CDR3 DNA sequence: TGCGCCAGCAAAGGGGACTATAATTCACCCCTCCACTTT. It yields the protein CASKGDYNSPLHF.

This clone occurred many times. The J gene is TRBJ2-2, the V gene TRBV7-3; D is perhaps TRBD1 or TRBD2 (5 bases each). V lost 3 bases and J lost 7, with 12 bases in between. Germline CDR1 and CDR2: SGHTA and FQGTGA. This CDR3 comprises 14 residues. The CDR3 is CASSLTGAGGELFF. The CDR3 DNA follows: TGTGCCAGCAGCTTGACCGGGGCGGGCGGGGAGCTGTTTTTT.

The V and J genes are TRBV28 and TRBJ2-7, with 13 bases matching TRBD2. Germline values: CDR1 MDHEN, CDR2 SYDVKM. There are 14 residues in the CDR3. The V gene end was trimmed by 10 bases and the J gene end by 12 bases; junction bases not matched to a gene: 15. The CDR3 region has the DNA TGTGCCACGCAGGGACTAGCGGGAACCATCGACCCGTACTTC. Amino acid sequence: CATQGLAGTIDPYF.

This chain joins TRBV7-3 and TRBJ2-1, with D tentatively TRBD2 (6 bases). The CDR3 has 15 residues. Germline lookup yields CDR1 SGHTA and CDR2 FQGTGA. V was pared by 5 bases and J by 3 bases, with 14 bases between. The chain's CDR3 is CASSRSGTYYNEQFF. In nucleotides, the CDR3 is TGTGCCAGCAGCCGATCCGGGACTTACTACAATGAGCAGTTCTTC. Looking up the rest from reference TRBV7-3 and TRBJ2-1 gives the full variable domain: GAGVSQTPSNKVTEKGKYVELRCDPISGHTALYWYRQSLGQGPEFLIYFQGTGAADDSGLPNDRFFAVRPEGSVSTLKIQRTERGDSAVYLCASSRSGTYYNEQFFGPGTRLTVL.

The chain recombines TRBV20-1 with TRBJ1-1, with D perhaps TRBD1 (5 bases). The CDR3 is made up of 19 amino acids. V shed 6 bases and J shed 0 bases, with 29 bases lying between them. The germline V gene encodes CDR1 DFQATT and CDR2 SNEGSKA (reference sequence). This CDR3 reads CSAAPGGGNVAIMNTEAFF. DNA of the CDR3: TGCAGTGCCGCCCCCGGGGGGGGAAATGTGGCAATAATGAACACTGAAGCTTTCTTT.

This clone has ten or more counts. This chain links TRBV6-4 with TRBJ1-1, with D perhaps matching TRBD1 (6 bases). From germline, CDR1 is MRHNA and CDR2 SNTAGT. CDR3 length: 15 residues. V lost 5 bases and J 4 bases, leaving 17 bases between the germline ends. For the CDR3, the DNA is TGTGCCAGCAGTCCTAGGGGGGGAGCGGGCACTGAAGCTTTCTTT. As protein: CASSPRGGAGTEAFF.

This clone was seen repeatedly, ten times or more. V gene TRBV19 combines with J gene TRBJ1-1; unclear D gene. Deletions cut 8 bases from V and 1 base from J, with 17 bases between. In germline, CDR1 is LNHDA, CDR2 SQIVND (reference sequence). The CDR3 has 15 residues. CDR3 protein: CASPVDRRRNTEAFF. DNA of the CDR3: TGTGCCAGTCCCGTAGACCGGCGGAGGAACACTGAAGCTTTCTTT.

Ten or more counts support this clone. V gene TRBV28 combines with J gene TRBJ1-2, with 10 bases matching TRBD1. Germline-derived CDR1 and CDR2 are MDHEN and SYDVKM. The length of the CDR3 is 13 residues. The ends lost 4 bases at V and 8 bases at J; junction bases unmatched: 4. The CDR3 region is CASSSGQGLGYTF. The CDR3 DNA sequence: TGTGCCAGCAGTTCGGGACAGGGGTTGGGCTACACCTTC.